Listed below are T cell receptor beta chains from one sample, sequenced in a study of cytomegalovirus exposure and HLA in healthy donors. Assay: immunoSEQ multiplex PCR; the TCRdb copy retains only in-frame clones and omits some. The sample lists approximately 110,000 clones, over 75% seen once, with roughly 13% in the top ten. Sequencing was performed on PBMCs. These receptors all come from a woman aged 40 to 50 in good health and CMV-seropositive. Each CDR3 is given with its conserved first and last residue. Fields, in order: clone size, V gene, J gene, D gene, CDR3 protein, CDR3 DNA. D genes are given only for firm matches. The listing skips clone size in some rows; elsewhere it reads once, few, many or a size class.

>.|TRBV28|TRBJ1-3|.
CASRDSTSGNTIYF
TGTGCCAGCAGGGACAGTACCTCTGGAAACACCATATATTTT
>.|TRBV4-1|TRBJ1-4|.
CASTTTGLNEKLFF
TGCGCCAGCACCACAACAGGTTTGAATGAAAAACTGTTTTTT
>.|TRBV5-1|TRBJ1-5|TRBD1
CASSLGGGEFQPQHF
TGCGCCAGCAGCTTGGGAGGGGGCGAGTTTCAGCCCCAGCATTTT
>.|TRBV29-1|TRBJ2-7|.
CSGKPDFPGSSYEQYF
TGCAGCGGCAAGCCGGACTTCCCAGGAAGCTCCTACGAGCAGTACTTC
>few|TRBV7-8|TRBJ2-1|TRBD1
CASSFAGTGLSGEQFF
TGTGCCAGCAGCTTCGCCGGGACAGGGCTTAGCGGGGAGCAGTTCTTC
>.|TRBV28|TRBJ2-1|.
CASMSGVVKNEQFF
TGTGCCAGCATGTCCGGGGTGGTCAAGAATGAGCAGTTCTTC
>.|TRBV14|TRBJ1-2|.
CASSHTIGYGYTF
TGTGCCAGCAGCCATACAATTGGCTATGGCTACACCTTC
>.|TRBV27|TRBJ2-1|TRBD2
CASSLFREGRNEQFF
TGTGCCAGCAGTTTATTTCGGGAGGGCCGTAATGAGCAGTTCTTC
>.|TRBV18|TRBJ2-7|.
CASSPGAAYEQYF
TGTGCCAGCTCACCGGGGGCAGCCTACGAGCAGTACTTC
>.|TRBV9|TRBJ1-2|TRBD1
CASSSRDRGYGYTF
TGTGCCAGCAGCTCCCGGGACAGGGGGTATGGCTACACCTTC
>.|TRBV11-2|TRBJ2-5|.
CASSLYPETQYF
TGTGCCAGCAGCTTATATCCCGAGACCCAGTACTTC
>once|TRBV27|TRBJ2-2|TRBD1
CASSPSPGTGYGELFF
TGTGCCAGCAGTCCAAGTCCCGGGACAGGGTACGGGGAGCTGTTTTTT
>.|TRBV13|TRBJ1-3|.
CASSFYQGGNTIYF
TGTGCCAGCAGCTTCTACCAGGGTGGAAACACCATATATTTT
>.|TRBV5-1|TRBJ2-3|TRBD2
CASADGLGAPVVDTQYF
TGCGCCAGCGCAGACGGACTAGGCGCCCCGGTGGTGGATACGCAGTATTTT
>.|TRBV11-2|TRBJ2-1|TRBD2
CASTLGLAGVFDEQFF
TGTGCCAGCACCCTCGGACTAGCGGGAGTGTTCGATGAGCAGTTCTTC
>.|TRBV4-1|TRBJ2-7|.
CASSQEARGYEQYF
TGCGCCAGCAGCCAAGAAGCTAGAGGGTACGAGCAGTACTTC
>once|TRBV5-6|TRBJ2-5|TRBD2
CASSLGLAHEETQYF
TGTGCCAGCAGCTTGGGACTAGCGCACGAAGAGACCCAGTACTTC
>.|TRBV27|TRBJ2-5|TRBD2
CASSWDYGETQYF
TGTGCCAGCAGTTGGGACTATGGGGAGACCCAGTACTTC
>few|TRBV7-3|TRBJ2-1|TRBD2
CASSSLAGVGNEQFF
TGTGCCAGCAGCTCTCTAGCGGGAGTAGGGAATGAGCAGTTCTTC
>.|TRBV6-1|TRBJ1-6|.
CASSVESGNSPLHF
TGTGCCAGCAGCGTCGAGTCGGGGAATTCACCCCTCCACTTT
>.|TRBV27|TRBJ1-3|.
CASSLISTASSGNTIYF
TGTGCCAGCAGTTTAATTTCTACAGCCAGCTCTGGAAACACCATATATTTT
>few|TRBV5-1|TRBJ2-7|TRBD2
CASSLKRDSYEQYF
TGCGCCAGCAGCTTGAAGCGGGACTCCTACGAGCAGTACTTC
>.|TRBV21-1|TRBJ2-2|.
CASSRGTSGSHSANTGELFF
TGTGCCAGCAGCAGGGGGACTAGCGGGAGTCATTCGGCGAACACCGGGGAGCTGTTTTTT
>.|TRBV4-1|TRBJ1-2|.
CASSQDGLGGVVGGYTF
TGCGCCAGCAGCCAAGATGGTCTTGGGGGCGTAGTAGGGGGCTACACCTTC
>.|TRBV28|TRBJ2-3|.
CASSLGGLSDTQYF
TGTGCCAGCAGTTTAGGGGGACTTTCAGATACGCAGTATTTT
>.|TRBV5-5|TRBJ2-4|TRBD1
CASSPFGQGLAKNIQYF
TGTGCCAGCAGCCCCTTCGGACAGGGATTAGCCAAAAACATTCAGTACTTC
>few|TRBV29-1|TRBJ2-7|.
CSVIRAAPRHEQYF
TGCAGCGTTATCCGCGCGGCCCCCCGCCACGAGCAGTACTTC
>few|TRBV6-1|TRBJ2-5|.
CASSETVGGTQYF
TGTGCCAGCAGTGAAACCGTGGGGGGGACCCAGTACTTC
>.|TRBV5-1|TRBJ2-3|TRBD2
CASSLRAGGGKGTDTQYF
TGCGCCAGCAGCTTACGTGCGGGAGGGGGTAAGGGCACAGATACGCAGTATTTT
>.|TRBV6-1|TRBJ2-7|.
CASTVGEVAYEQYF
TGTGCCAGCACTGTCGGGGAGGTAGCCTACGAGCAGTACTTC
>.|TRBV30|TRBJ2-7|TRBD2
CAWSPPGLAATYEQYF
TGTGCCTGGAGTCCCCCGGGACTAGCGGCTACCTACGAGCAGTACTTC
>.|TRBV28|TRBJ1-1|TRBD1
CASNRQGMNTEAFF
TGTGCCAGCAACCGACAGGGGATGAACACTGAAGCTTTCTTT
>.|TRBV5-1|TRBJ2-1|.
CASSPPDSGYNEQFF
TGCGCCAGCAGCCCACCGGACTCAGGCTACAATGAGCAGTTCTTC
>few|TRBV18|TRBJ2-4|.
CASSPQGAKNIQYF
TGTGCCAGCTCCCCCCAGGGTGCCAAAAACATTCAGTACTTC
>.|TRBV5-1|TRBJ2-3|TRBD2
CASSFLAGGPADTQYF
TGCGCCAGCAGCTTTCTAGCGGGAGGGCCAGCAGATACGCAGTATTTT